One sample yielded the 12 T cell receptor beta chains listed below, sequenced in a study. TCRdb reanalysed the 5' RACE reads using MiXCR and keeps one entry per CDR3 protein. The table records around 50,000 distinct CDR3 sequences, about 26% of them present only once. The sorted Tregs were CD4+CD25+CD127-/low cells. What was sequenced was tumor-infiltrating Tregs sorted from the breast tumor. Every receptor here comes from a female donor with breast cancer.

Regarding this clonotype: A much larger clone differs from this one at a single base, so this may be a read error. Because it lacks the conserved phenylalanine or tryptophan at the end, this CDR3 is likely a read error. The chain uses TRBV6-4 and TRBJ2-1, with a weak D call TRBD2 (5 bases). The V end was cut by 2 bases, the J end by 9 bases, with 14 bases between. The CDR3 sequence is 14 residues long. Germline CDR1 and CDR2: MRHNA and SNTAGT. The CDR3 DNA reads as TGTGCCAGCAGTGACGTTGAGGGCGTTGGTGAGCAGTTCCTC. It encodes CASSDVEGVGEQFL.

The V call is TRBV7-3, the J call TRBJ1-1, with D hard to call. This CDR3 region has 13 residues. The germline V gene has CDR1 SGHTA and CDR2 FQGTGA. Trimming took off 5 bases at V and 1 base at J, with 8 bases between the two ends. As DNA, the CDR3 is TGTGCCAGCAGCCTTTACAGGAACACTGAAGCTTTCTTT. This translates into CASSLYRNTEAFF.

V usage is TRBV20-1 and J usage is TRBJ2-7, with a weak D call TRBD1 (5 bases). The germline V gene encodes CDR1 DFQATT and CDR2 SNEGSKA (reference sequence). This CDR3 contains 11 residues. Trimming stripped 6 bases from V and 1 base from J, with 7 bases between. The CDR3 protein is CSARQSYEQYF. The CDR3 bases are TGCAGTGCCCGACAGTCCTACGAGCAGTACTTC.

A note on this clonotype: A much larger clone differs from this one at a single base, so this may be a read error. In DNA, the CDR3 is TGTGCCAGCAGCCACTTAGCGGGAGTGGGTACAGATACGCAGTATTTT. Its translation: CASSHLAGVGTDTQYF. The rearrangement joins TRBV7-2 to TRBJ2-3, with 9 positions matching TRBD2. From germline, CDR1 is SGHTA and CDR2 FQGNSA. CDR3 length equals 16 residues. Trimming took 5 bases from V and 3 from J; bases not matched to a gene: 9.

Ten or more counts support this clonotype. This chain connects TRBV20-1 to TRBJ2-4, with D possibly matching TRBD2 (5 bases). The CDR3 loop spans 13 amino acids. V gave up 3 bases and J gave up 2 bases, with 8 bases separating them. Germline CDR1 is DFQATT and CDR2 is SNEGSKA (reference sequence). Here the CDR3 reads CSARWESKNIQYF. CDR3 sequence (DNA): TGCAGTGCTAGGTGGGAGTCCAAAAACATTCAGTACTTC.

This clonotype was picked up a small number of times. The DNA for the CDR3 is TGTGCCAGCACCCAACCCGGGGGCTCTAACTATGGCTACACCTTC. This codes for CASTQPGGSNYGYTF. The chain joins TRBV6-5 to TRBJ1-2; D is perhaps TRBD1 (6 bases). V lost 7 bases to trimming and J lost 0 bases, with 15 bases between them. Per the germline V gene, CDR1 is MNHEY and CDR2 is SVGAGI. The CDR3 spans 15 residues.

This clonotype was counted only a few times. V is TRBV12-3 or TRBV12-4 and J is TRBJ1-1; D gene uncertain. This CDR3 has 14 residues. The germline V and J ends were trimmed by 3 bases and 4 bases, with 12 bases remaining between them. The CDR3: CASSFGDFGTEAFF. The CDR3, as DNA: TGTGCCAGCAGTTTTGGGGATTTCGGCACTGAAGCTTTCTTT.

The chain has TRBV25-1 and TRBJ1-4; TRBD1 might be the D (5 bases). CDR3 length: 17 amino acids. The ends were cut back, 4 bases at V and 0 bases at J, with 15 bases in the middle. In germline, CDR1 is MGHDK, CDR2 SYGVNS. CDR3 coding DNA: TGTGCCAGCAGTGGATCGGCAGGGCAAGCAACTAATGAAAAACTGTTTTTT. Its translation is CASSGSAGQATNEKLFF.

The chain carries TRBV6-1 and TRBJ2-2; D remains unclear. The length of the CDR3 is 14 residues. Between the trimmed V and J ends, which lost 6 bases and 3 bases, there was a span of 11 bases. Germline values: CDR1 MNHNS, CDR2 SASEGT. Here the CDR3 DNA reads TGTGCCAGCAGAAGGATCCCGGACACCGGGGAGCTGTTTTTT. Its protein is CASRRIPDTGELFF.

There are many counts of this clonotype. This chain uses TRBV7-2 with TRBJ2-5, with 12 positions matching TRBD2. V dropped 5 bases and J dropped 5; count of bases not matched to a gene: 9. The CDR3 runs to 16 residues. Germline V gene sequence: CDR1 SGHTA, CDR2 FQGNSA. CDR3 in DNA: TGTGCCAGCAGCCCGAGCGGTACTAGCGGGAGGGAGACCCAGTACTTC. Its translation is CASSPSGTSGRETQYF.

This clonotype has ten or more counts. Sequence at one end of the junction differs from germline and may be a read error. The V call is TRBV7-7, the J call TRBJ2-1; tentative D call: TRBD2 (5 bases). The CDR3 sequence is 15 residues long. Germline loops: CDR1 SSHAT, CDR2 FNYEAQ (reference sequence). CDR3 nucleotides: TGTGCTAGCAGCTTATCGCCGGGATCGTACAATGAGCAGTTCTTC. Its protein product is CASSLSPGSYNEQFF. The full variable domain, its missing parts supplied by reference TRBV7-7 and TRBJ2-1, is GAGVSQSPRYKVTKRGQDVTLRCDPISSHATLYWYQQALGQGPEFLTYFNYEAQPDKSGLPSDRFSAERPEGSISTLTIQRTEQRDSAMYRCASSLSPGSYNEQFFGPGTRLTVL.

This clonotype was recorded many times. The CDR3 sequence is CASRGTRVTSNQPQHF. The CDR3 DNA reads TGTGCCAGCAGGGGGACACGGGTGACCAGCAATCAGCCCCAGCATTTT. This sequence joins TRBV2 and TRBJ1-5; possibly TRBD1 for D (6 bases). The CDR3 is 16 residues long. CDR1 is SNHLY, CDR2 FYNNEI, per germline. Trimming removed 6 bases at V and 1 base at J, with 16 bases between.